These 2 T cell receptor beta chains share one sample of origin, sequenced in a study of beta chain features in type 1 diabetes. Investigators reverse transcribed all isolated RNA, so they sequenced expressed TCRB transcripts. Measured with immunoSEQ multiplex PCR; TCRdb has only the in-frame clones, and not every one. The table records 200,000 to 250,000 clones, about 11% of them present only once. Sequenced sample: central memory CD4+ T cells from blood. The receptors shown here come from a man younger than 30 in good health.

The sample holds a few counts of this clone. The chain is built from TRBV5-6 and TRBJ2-7; D not certain. The germline CDR1 and CDR2 sequences are SGHDT and YYEEEE. The CDR3 length is 13 residues. Deletions cut 1 base from V and 2 bases from J, with 7 bases between. The CDR3 DNA is TGTGCCAGCAGCTTGACGGTAGCCTACGAGCAGTACTTC. It specifies CASSLTVAYEQYF.

This clone was seen a few times. V gene TRBV30 combines with J gene TRBJ2-3, with TRBD1 as a possible D gene (6 bases). Germline V gene sequence: CDR1 GTSNPN, CDR2 SVGIG (reference sequence). V was shortened by 4 bases and J by 3 bases, with 11 bases between the two germline ends. This CDR3 is 13 amino acids long. The CDR3 DNA follows: TGTGCCTGGAATATAGACAGGACAGATACGCAGTATTTT. Translated, it gives CAWNIDRTDTQYF.